This TCR beta chain was obtained from a study of T cell repertoires in cytomegalovirus infection. Study-wide background: Well-studied HLA-B-restricted epitopes and recently identified HLA-C-restricted epitopes of CMV were both used in the study. Carrying CMV and the relevant HLA type showed in public TCR beta signatures. Regarding the study as a whole: Frequencies of public TCR beta families were cumulated, and this identified carriers of CMV plus the relevant HLA. HLA-C-restricted, CMV-specific TCR beta clonotypes were dominant ex vivo.

This clonotype was seen a few times. Its specificity is unknown. The V and J ends lost 6 bases and 4 bases, in that order; junction bases with no gene match: 4. This CDR3 is built from 14 residues. The germline gives CDR1 MNHEY, CDR2 SVGAGI. One entry per CDR3 protein, called by TCRdb with MiXCR from the reads. The table lists approximately 73,000 distinct CDR3 sequences, 35% to 50% of them singletons. Source: CD8+ T cells from cultured PBMCs, taken from culture after CMV antigen stimulation. This chain connects TRBV6-5 to TRBJ1-2, with 11 bases aligning to TRBD1. The sequence was obtained from a human donor in good health (CMV status not recorded). Some clones in this sample may be carry-over from other donors' samples. The CDR3 DNA sequence: TGTGCCAGCAGCGGGACAGGGGGTTTCTATGGCTACACCTTC. Protein sequence: CASSGTGGFYGYTF.